The 22 T cell receptor beta chains given below trace back to one sample, sequenced in a study of CD8 T cells in Susac syndrome. The RNA input was about 0.5 to 1 ug, and it was reverse transcribed with random hexamers. Each CDR3 protein gets one entry after TCRdb re-called the immunoSEQ multiplex PCR reads with MiXCR. The repertoire holds approximately 110,000 distinct CDR3 sequences, about 93% seen once, with over 0.065% in the top ten. Sequences were obtained from CD4+ T cells from PBMCs. The origin of the receptors is a human donor in good health.

The CDR3: CSVLMDTTSTEAFF. CDR3 DNA: TGCAGCGTCCTTATGGACACAACATCCACTGAAGCTTTCTTT. V is TRBV29-1 and J is TRBJ1-1, with D perhaps TRBD1 (5 bases). Germline V lookup: CDR1 SQVTM, CDR2 ANQGSEA. V lost 6 bases and J 4 bases, leaving 18 bases between the germline ends. The CDR3 runs to 14 residues.

The chain is built from TRBV6-1 and TRBJ2-2; TRBD1 matches at 9 bases. V lost 6 bases, J lost 3 bases, and 8 bases stayed unmatched. From germline, CDR1 is MNHNS and CDR2 SASEGT. This CDR3 comprises 16 residues. CDR3 sequence (DNA): TGTGCCAGCAGCACGACAGGGGGAGGGTACACCGGGGAGCTGTTTTTT. It is translated as CASSTTGGGYTGELFF.

This chain connects TRBV5-1 to TRBJ2-3; D is perhaps TRBD1 or TRBD2 (5 bases each). Germline values: CDR1 SGHRS, CDR2 YFSETQ. Trimming took 0 bases from V and 5 from J, leaving 13 bases between them. The CDR3 contains 15 residues. The CDR3 is CASSLASGAGDTQYF. The CDR3 DNA is TGCGCCAGCAGCTTGGCTTCCGGGGCAGGAGATACGCAGTATTTT.

The J gene is TRBJ2-3, the V gene TRBV30, with D perhaps matching TRBD2 (6 bases). This CDR3 is 15 amino acids long. Trimming removed 4 bases at V and 2 bases at J, with 16 bases between. In germline, CDR1 is GTSNPN, CDR2 SVGIG (reference sequence). CDR3 sequence: CAWTIIGSITDTQYF. DNA for the CDR3: TGTGCCTGGACCATTATCGGGAGTATCACAGATACGCAGTATTTT.

This sequence joins TRBV20-1 and TRBJ2-7; 10 bases fit TRBD1. The CDR3 is 16 amino acids. Germline values: CDR1 DFQATT, CDR2 SNEGSKA (reference sequence). Germline trimming cut 1 base from V and 2 bases from J; bases unmatched to any gene: 8. In DNA, the CDR3 is TGCAGTGCTAGAGGGTACTCCGGGACAGGGGCCTACGAGCAGTACTTC. Translation gives CSARGYSGTGAYEQYF.

The chain joins TRBV12-3 or TRBV12-4 to TRBJ1-1; TRBD1 matches 9 bases. The CDR3 is 14 residues long. V was clipped by 5 bases and J by 4 bases; unmatched bases: 5. CDR3 amino acids: CASSAQTGGTEAFF. CDR3 sequence (DNA): TGTGCCAGCAGTGCCCAGACAGGGGGCACTGAAGCTTTCTTT.

This chain joins TRBV7-2 and TRBJ2-1; 11 positions match TRBD2. The CDR3 runs 12 residues. V gave up 6 bases and J gave up 14 bases; unmatched junction bases: 6. Looked up from germline, CDR1 is SGHTA and CDR2 is FQGNSA. The DNA of the CDR3 is TGTGCCAGCAGTCCTAGCGGGAGGCGGGAGTTCTTC. It yields the protein CASSPSGRREFF.

This clonotype was detected once. This chain links TRBV29-1 with TRBJ1-2; no clear D gene. The V end lost 3 bases, the J end lost 4 bases, and 9 bases lay between the germline ends. From germline, CDR1 is SQVTM and CDR2 ANQGSEA. The CDR3 has 12 residues. CDR3 residues: CSVDEWGYGYTF. CDR3 in DNA: TGCAGCGTTGATGAGTGGGGCTATGGCTACACCTTC.

The chain employs TRBV2 and TRBJ2-1; D gene unclear. Looked up from germline, CDR1 is SNHLY and CDR2 is FYNNEI. The ends were cut back, 6 bases at V and 10 bases at J, with 13 bases in the middle. CDR3 length: 12 residues. The DNA of the CDR3 is TGTGCCAGCAGACCCACCGGAAGGGAGCAGTTCTTC. Translating it yields CASRPTGREQFF.

The chain combines TRBV20-1 with TRBJ1-4; 8 bases map to TRBD1. The CDR3 loop spans 14 amino acids. CDR1 DFQATT and CDR2 SNEGSKA come from the germline V gene (reference sequence). With V trimmed by 4 bases and J by 1 base, 2 bases remained unmatched. The CDR3 sequence is CSATTGGTNEKLFF. The CDR3 DNA reads as TGCAGTGCTACAACAGGGGGAACTAATGAAAAACTGTTTTTT.

V gene TRBV29-1 combines with J gene TRBJ1-1, with TRBD1 matching 8 bases. CDR3 length equals 13 residues. V was pared by 7 bases and J by 1 base, with 5 bases of the junction left unmatched. CDR1 is SQVTM, CDR2 ANQGSEA, per germline. As DNA, the CDR3 is TGCAGCGCCCGGACAGGGAGGAACACTGAAGCTTTCTTT. Its translation is CSARTGRNTEAFF.

The chain uses TRBV5-4 and TRBJ2-1, with D possibly matching TRBD2 (6 bases). V lost 6 bases to trimming and J lost 0 bases, with 13 bases between them. Germline values: CDR1 SGHNT, CDR2 YYREEE (reference sequence). The CDR3 totals 15 residues. DNA for the CDR3: TGTGCCAGCACCACCCTCGGGAGCTCCTACAATGAGCAGTTCTTC. This translates into CASTTLGSSYNEQFF. Drawing the rest from reference TRBV5-4 and TRBJ2-1, the complete variable domain is ETGVTQSPTHLIKTRGQQVTLRCSSQSGHNTVSWYQQALGQGPQFIFQYYREEENGRGNFPPRFSGLQFPNYSSELNVNALELDDSALYLCASTTLGSSYNEQFFGPGTRLTVL.

J is TRBJ2-1 and V is TRBV7-2; D perhaps matches TRBD2 (5 bases). Germline V lookup: CDR1 SGHTA, CDR2 FQGNSA. The length of the CDR3 is 15 residues. V gave up 3 bases and J gave up 0 bases, with 9 bases separating them. CDR3 amino acids: CASSLGAASYNEQFF. The CDR3 DNA sequence: TGTGCCAGCAGCTTGGGAGCGGCCTCCTACAATGAGCAGTTCTTC.

The chain recombines TRBV2 with TRBJ1-1; D is unclear. The V end was cut by 8 bases, the J end by 6 bases, with 10 bases between. Germline V lookup: CDR1 SNHLY, CDR2 FYNNEI. This CDR3 contains 11 residues. CDR3 sequence reads: CASDDSSEAFF. For the CDR3, the DNA is TGTGCCAGCGATGACTCCTCTGAAGCTTTCTTT.

This sequence joins TRBV11-2 and TRBJ2-1; TRBD2 matches at 7 bases. Germline CDR1 reads SGHAT; CDR2 reads FQNNGV. V lost 5 bases to trimming and J lost 0 bases; unmatched junction nucleotides: 4. CDR3 length equals 15 residues. The CDR3 region is CASSPASGSYNEQFF. The CDR3 DNA is TGTGCCAGCAGCCCTGCTAGCGGCTCCTACAATGAGCAGTTCTTC. The full variable domain, completed using reference TRBV11-2 and TRBJ2-1, is EAGVAQSPRYKIIEKRQSVAFWCNPISGHATLYWYQQILGQGPKLLIQFQNNGVVDDSQLPKDRFSAERLKGVDSTLKIQPAKLEDSAVYLCASSPASGSYNEQFFGPGTRLTVL.

The CDR3 DNA is TGTGCCAGCAGCTTGAGAAGGGACCACTATGGCTACACCTTC. Translation: CASSLRRDHYGYTF. The chain couples TRBV7-2 to TRBJ1-2, with D possibly being TRBD1 (5 bases). V was shortened by 3 bases and J by 3 bases, with 11 bases between the two germline ends. This CDR3 has 14 residues. Germline V gives CDR1 SGHTA, CDR2 FQGNSA.

The rearrangement links TRBV29-1 to TRBJ1-3; the D is unclear. Germline assignment: CDR1 SQVTM and CDR2 ANQGSEA. The length of the CDR3 is 15 residues. The V end was cut by 7 bases, the J end by 0 bases, with 16 bases between. DNA of the CDR3: TGCAGCGCATCACAACAGCCTGACTCTGGAAACACCATATATTTT. Its translation is CSASQQPDSGNTIYF.

The CDR3: CASSQGGGQGKYEQYF. The CDR3 DNA reads TGTGCCAGCAGCCAGGGGGGGGGACAGGGAAAATACGAGCAGTACTTC. V usage is TRBV7-6 and J usage is TRBJ2-7, with 9 bases that match TRBD1. This CDR3 region has 16 residues. CDR1 is SGHVS, CDR2 FNYEAQ, per germline. Unmatched junction bases numbered 12, after V lost 5 bases and J lost 4 bases.

The chain has TRBV30 and TRBJ2-7, with D tentatively TRBD1 (6 bases). CDR3 length: 13 amino acids. V shed 2 bases and J shed 5 bases, with 13 bases lying between them. Germline V lookup: CDR1 GTSNPN, CDR2 SVGIG (reference sequence). The CDR3 coding sequence is TGTGCCTGGAGTCGGGACAACGGAAACGAGCAGTACTTC. Translated, it gives CAWSRDNGNEQYF.

CDR3 coding DNA: TGTGCCAGCAGTTTAGCCGGGGCTGGGGCCAACGTCCTGACTTTC. Translated, it gives CASSLAGAGANVLTF. The genes are TRBV27 and TRBJ2-6, with D tentatively TRBD2 (5 bases). This CDR3 spans 15 amino acids. V was pared by 2 bases and J by 2 bases, with 7 bases between. The V gene's germline CDR1 is MNHEY and CDR2 SMNVEV (reference sequence).

The rearrangement links TRBV2 to TRBJ2-5; 11 nucleotides line up with TRBD2. The V segment lost 8 bases and the J segment 2 bases; nucleotides outside the gene matches: 7. The CDR3 consists of 15 residues. CDR1 and CDR2 (germline): SNHLY, FYNNEI. CDR3 sequence: CASVRLAGPQETQYF. The CDR3 DNA is TGTGCCAGCGTTAGACTAGCGGGACCACAAGAGACCCAGTACTTC. The entire variable domain, with the rest obtained from reference TRBV2 and TRBJ2-5, is as follows: EPEVTQTPSHQVTQMGQEVILRCVPISNHLYFYWYRQILGQKVEFLVSFYNNEISEKSEIFDDQFSVERPDGSNFTLKIRSTKLEDSAMYFCASVRLAGPQETQYFGPGTRLLVL.

The genes are TRBV11-2 and TRBJ2-4, with a possible D match to TRBD2 (5 bases). The CDR3 totals 16 residues. Trimming stripped 0 bases from V and 8 bases from J, with 17 bases between. Germline values: CDR1 SGHAT, CDR2 FQNNGV. CDR3 sequence reads: CASSLEGSRARDIQYF. The CDR3 bases are TGTGCCAGCAGCTTAGAGGGTTCGAGGGCGAGGGACATTCAGTACTTC.